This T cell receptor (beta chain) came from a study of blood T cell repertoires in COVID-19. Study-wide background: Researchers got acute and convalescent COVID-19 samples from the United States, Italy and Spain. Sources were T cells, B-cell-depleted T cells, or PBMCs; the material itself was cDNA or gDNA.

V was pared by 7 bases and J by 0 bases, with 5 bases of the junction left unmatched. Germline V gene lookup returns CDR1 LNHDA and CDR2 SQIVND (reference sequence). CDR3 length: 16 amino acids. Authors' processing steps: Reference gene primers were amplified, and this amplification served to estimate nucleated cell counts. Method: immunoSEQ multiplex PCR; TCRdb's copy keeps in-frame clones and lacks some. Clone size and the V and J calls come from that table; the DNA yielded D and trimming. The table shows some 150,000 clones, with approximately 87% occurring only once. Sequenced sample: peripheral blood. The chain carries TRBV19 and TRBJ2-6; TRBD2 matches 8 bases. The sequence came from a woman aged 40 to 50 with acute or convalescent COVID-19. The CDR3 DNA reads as TGTGCCAGTAAGACTAGCGCGATCTCTGGGGCCAACGTCCTGACTTTC. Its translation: CASKTSAISGANVLTF.